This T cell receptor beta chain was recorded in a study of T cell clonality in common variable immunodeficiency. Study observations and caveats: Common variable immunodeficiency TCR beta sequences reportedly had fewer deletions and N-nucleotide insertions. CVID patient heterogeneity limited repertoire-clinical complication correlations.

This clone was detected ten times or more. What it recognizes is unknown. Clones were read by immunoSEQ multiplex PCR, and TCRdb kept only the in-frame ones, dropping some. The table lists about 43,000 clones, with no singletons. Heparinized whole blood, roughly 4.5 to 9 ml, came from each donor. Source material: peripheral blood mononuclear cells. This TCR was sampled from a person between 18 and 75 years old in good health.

The CDR3 DNA, read in part, is TGTGCCAGCAGTTACTCGATCACAGCGGGGGGTGAGAATGAG. It translates to CASSYSITAGGENE. From start to end, the CDR3 is CASSYSITAGGENEQFF. V gene TRBV6-2 or TRBV6-3 combines with J gene TRBJ2-1, with 9 bases lining up with TRBD2. The CDR3 extends 3 residues past the end of the read, so its final part is completed from the germline J gene. The CDR3 extends over 17 amino acids. Losses at the gene ends were 0 bases for V and 7 bases for J; bases not matched to a gene: 10. Germline CDR1 MNHEY, CDR2 SVGEGT.